This TCR beta chain was recorded in a study of control samples from healthy donors and cancer patients. TCRdb's copy holds only in-frame clones and misses some; the assay was immunoSEQ multiplex PCR. The profile shows some 120,000 clones, 70% to 90% of them singletons. The CDR3 runs 14 residues. CDR1 is GTSNPN and CDR2 is SVGIG in the germline V gene (reference sequence). The sequence was collected from a man between 60 and 70 years old in good health. Sequencing was carried out using blood. The V and J genes are TRBV30 and TRBJ2-7; weak D call: TRBD1 (6 bases). DNA for the CDR3: TGTGCTTTCCGACAGGACCAACCCTCCTACGAGCAGTACTTC. This gives the protein CAFRQDQPSYEQYF.